These 17 T cell receptor beta chains were all obtained from the same sample, sequenced in a study of Graves' ophthalmopathy and Graves' hyperthyroidism. The authors amplified TCR beta CDR3 regions, and they did so from RNA transcripts for repertoire sequencing. The first-round RT-PCR employed HTBI primers together with the Qiagen OneStep RT-PCR kit. A multiplex PCR was then performed as the second round. TCRdb independently ran MiXCR on the multiplex PCR reads; one entry per CDR3 protein. Found here are about 1.1 million distinct CDR3 sequences, around a third of them singletons; the top ten hold around 10%. The source material was peripheral blood or thyroid tissue (not recorded which). The source of these receptors is an adult man with Graves' hyperthyroidism.

The chain is built from TRBV9 and TRBJ2-5; 9 positions agree with TRBD1. CDR1 is SGDLS, CDR2 YYNGEE, per germline. The CDR3 has 14 amino acids. V dropped 5 bases and J dropped 5; count of bases not matched to a gene: 7. CDR3: CASRGTGGAETQYF. As DNA, the CDR3 is TGTGCCAGCAGGGGTACAGGGGGCGCGGAGACCCAGTACTTC.

This sequence joins TRBV6-5 and TRBJ2-7; TRBD1 is a possible D gene (6 bases). CDR1 and CDR2 from the germline V gene are MNHEY and SVGAGI. The V gene lost 4 bases and the J gene lost 3 bases, with 16 bases spanning the gap. The CDR3 loop spans 15 amino acids. The CDR3 spells CASSFSGESLYEQYF. CDR3 in DNA: TGTGCCAGCAGTTTCTCAGGGGAAAGCCTCTACGAGCAGTACTTC.

Concerning this clonotype: This sequence may be a read error, since a much larger clone differs from it by one base. V and J are TRBV29-1 and TRBJ2-5; no clear D. Between the trimmed V and J ends, which lost 4 bases and 7 bases, there was a span of 10 bases. CDR3 size: 11 residues. Per germline, CDR1 SQVTM and CDR2 ANQGSEA. The CDR3 loop is CSVAGKRTQYF. In DNA form, the CDR3 reads TGCAGCGTTGCAGGCAAGAGGACCCAGTACTTC.

Worth noting for this clonotype: This could be a read error, since a much larger clone is one nucleotide away. The V call is TRBV20-1, the J call TRBJ2-5; 7 positions match TRBD1. The CDR3 has 15 residues. Trimming removed 3 bases from V and 1 base from J; junction bases left unmatched: 8. Germline values: CDR1 DFQATT, CDR2 SNEGSKA (reference sequence). This CDR3 is CSASGWDRSQETQYF. The DNA of the CDR3 is TGCAGTGCTAGCGGGTGGGACAGAAGCCAAGAGACCCAGTACTTC.

This clonotype was seen at least ten times. The chain uses TRBV19 and TRBJ1-5; TRBD1 is a possible D gene (6 bases). This CDR3 spans 15 amino acids. Per germline, CDR1 LNHDA and CDR2 SQIVND (reference sequence). Trimming took 6 bases from V and 2 from J, leaving 14 bases between them. CDR3 coding DNA: TGTGCCAGTAGCTCACAGGGTCTGGGCAATCAGCCCCAGCATTTT. Translation gives CASSSQGLGNQPQHF.

This clonotype showed up many times. V gene TRBV12-3 or TRBV12-4 combines with J gene TRBJ1-4; D call uncertain. CDR3 size: 14 residues. The V gene lost 6 bases and the J gene lost 8 bases, with 16 bases spanning the gap. CDR3 nucleotide sequence: TGTGCCAGCAGCCCCCCTGGGGTGAGCGAAAAACTGTTTTTT. Translation: CASSPPGVSEKLFF.

This clonotype was picked up many times. The chain is built from TRBV7-2 and TRBJ1-6, with D perhaps matching TRBD1 (5 bases). This CDR3 has 18 residues. Germline V lookup: CDR1 SGHTA, CDR2 FQGNSA. Trimming took off 8 bases at V and 0 bases at J, with 20 bases between the two ends. The CDR3 loop is CASSPGRGLGSYNSPLHF. The CDR3 nucleotides are TGTGCCAGCTCCCCGGGACGGGGCCTGGGCTCCTATAATTCACCCCTCCACTTT.

This clonotype appeared many times. The chain carries TRBV6-2 or TRBV6-3 and TRBJ2-6; maybe TRBD1 (6 bases). CDR3 length equals 13 residues. Trimming pared 7 bases from V and 11 bases from J, leaving 15 bases between. Germline V CDR1 and CDR2: MNHEY, SVGEGT. The CDR3 loop is CASTGTRPYVLTF. The CDR3 DNA follows: TGTGCCAGCACCGGGACAAGGCCCTACGTCCTGACTTTC.

The chain recombines TRBV29-1 with TRBJ1-1, with 11 bases that match TRBD1. The CDR3 consists of 13 residues. CDR1 and CDR2 from the germline V gene are SQVTM and ANQGSEA. Trimming at V came to 7 bases and at J to 6 bases, leaving 7 bases not matched to a gene. This CDR3 is CSAERTGGSEAFF. The CDR3 DNA sequence: TGCAGCGCGGAGAGGACAGGGGGCTCTGAAGCTTTCTTT. Filled out from reference TRBV29-1 and TRBJ1-1, the complete variable domain reads SAVISQKPSRDICQRGTSLTIQCQVDSQVTMMFWYRQQPGQSLTLIATANQGSEATYESGFVIDKFPISRPNLTFSTLTVSNMSPEDSSIYLCSAERTGGSEAFFGQGTRLTVV.

This clonotype was recorded at least ten times. The chain has TRBV14 and TRBJ1-1, with D possibly TRBD1 on 6 matching bases. The CDR3 is 13 amino acids. Trimming left V 3 bases short and J 6 bases short, with 11 bases between. Germline V gene data show CDR1 as SGHDN and CDR2 as FVKESK. The CDR3 DNA reads TGTGCCAGCAGCCAGGGGGCACGGGCTGAAGCTTTCTTT. Translated: CASSQGARAEAFF.

Of note for this clonotype: Likely a read error: the CDR3 ends without its conserved phenylalanine or tryptophan. The DNA is left out, because the CDR3 cannot be placed on it with certainty; the CDR3 is given as TCRdb lists it. CDR3: CASSADRGRG. The V and J genes are TRBV7-2 and TRBJ1-4; the table's D gene call, TRBD1, was not cross checked with the DNA. Ends included, the CDR3 has 10 residues. The germline V gene has CDR1 SGHTA and CDR2 FQGNSA.

The rearrangement links TRBV11-2 to TRBJ2-2; D gene ambiguous. CDR3 size: 12 residues. Germline lookup yields CDR1 SGHAT and CDR2 FQNNGV. With 5 bases removed from V and 9 bases from J, the gap between germline ends came to 10 bases. CDR3: CASSLRPRELFF. Written as DNA, the CDR3 is TGTGCCAGCAGCCTGAGACCGAGGGAGCTGTTTTTT.

This clonotype was observed once. In nucleotides, the CDR3 is TGTGCCAGCAGCCCGAGGACAGGGGGCAGGACTCAGCCCCAGCATTTT. It specifies CASSPRTGGRTQPQHF. The rearrangement links TRBV7-8 to TRBJ1-5; the match to TRBD1 covers 11 bases. Germline lookup yields CDR1 SGHVS and CDR2 FQNEAQ. The CDR3 is 16 residues long. The V segment lost 5 bases and the J segment 6 bases; nucleotides outside the gene matches: 9.

This clonotype came up many times. The chain is built from TRBV11-2 and TRBJ1-1; tentative D call: TRBD1 (6 bases). CDR3 length: 14 amino acids. Germline V gives CDR1 SGHAT, CDR2 FQNNGV. The germline V and J ends were trimmed by 6 bases and 5 bases, with 16 bases remaining between them. The CDR3 region has the DNA TGTGCCAGCAGATTACGACAGGCTATTACTGAAGCTTTCTTT. It codes for CASRLRQAITEAFF. The full variable domain, rest sourced from reference TRBV11-2 and TRBJ1-1, is EAGVAQSPRYKIIEKRQSVAFWCNPISGHATLYWYQQILGQGPKLLIQFQNNGVVDDSQLPKDRFSAERLKGVDSTLKIQPAKLEDSAVYLCASRLRQAITEAFFGQGTRLTVV.

This clonotype was counted many times. The CDR3: CASIHRINEKLFF. Written as DNA, the CDR3 is TGTGCCAGCATTCACAGGATTAATGAAAAACTGTTTTTT. The gene calls are TRBV2 and TRBJ1-4, with D tentatively TRBD1 (5 bases). CDR1 and CDR2 (germline): SNHLY, FYNNEI. V shed 7 bases and J shed 4 bases, with 10 bases lying between them. The CDR3 spans 13 residues.

The chain carries TRBV2 and TRBJ2-7; either TRBD1 or TRBD2 may fit D (6 bases each). Trimming shortened V by 5 bases and J by 4 bases, and 18 bases separated the two germline ends. Germline loops: CDR1 SNHLY, CDR2 FYNNEI. The CDR3 covers 15 residues. The CDR3 DNA follows: TGTGCCAGCAGTTTGTTTGGAGGGGGACGGTACGAGCAGTACTTC. Amino acids: CASSLFGGGRYEQYF.

This chain connects TRBV5-1 to TRBJ1-1, with D tentatively TRBD1 (5 bases). Trimming shortened V by 1 base and J by 4 bases, and 14 bases separated the two germline ends. Germline V gene sequence: CDR1 SGHRS, CDR2 YFSETQ. The CDR3 has 15 residues. The DNA for the CDR3 is TGCGCCAGCAGCTTGACTGGGGCTGACGGCACTGAAGCTTTCTTT. It specifies CASSLTGADGTEAFF. Together with reference TRBV5-1 and TRBJ1-1, the CDR3 gives the full variable domain: KAGVTQTPRYLIKTRGQQVTLSCSPISGHRSVSWYQQTPGQGLQFLFEYFSETQRNKGNFPGRFSGRQFSNSRSEMNVSTLELGDSALYLCASSLTGADGTEAFFGQGTRLTVV.